The subject of this entry is one T cell receptor beta chain. Antigen: not known. These data come from a study of T cell responses to AZD1222 COVID-19 vaccine. Produced via immunoSEQ multiplex PCR; TCRdb's table is partial and in-frame only. The sample lists more than 150,000 clones, 90% to 95% occurring once. Study results and limitations: Baseline seropositives among AZD1222 recipients totaled only six or seven.

The source material was peripheral blood, sampled on day 0 of AZD1222 vaccination. This clonotype was obtained from an adult in good health.

The CDR3 is CASSWTTSLHF. For the CDR3, the DNA is TGTGCCAGCAGTTGGACGACATCCCTCCACTTT. This rearrangement joins TRBV2 to TRBJ1-6; no reliable D call. This CDR3 contains 11 residues. From germline, CDR1 is SNHLY and CDR2 FYNNEI. V shed 5 bases and J shed 14 bases, with 10 bases lying between them.